Presented here are 20 T cell receptor beta chains from one specimen sequenced in a study of blood T cell repertoires in COVID-19. Only in-frame clones appear in the TCRdb table, and some are missing; sequencing was by immunoSEQ multiplex PCR. Of 250,000 to 350,000 clones listed, approximately 87% are singletons. The sample was peripheral blood. Receptors originate from a woman younger than 45 with COVID-19, enrolled during active disease.

This chain joins TRBV6-1 and TRBJ1-5; TRBD1 might be the D (5 bases). This CDR3 is built from 16 residues. Germline V gives CDR1 MNHNS, CDR2 SASEGT. V was shortened by 2 bases and J by 0 bases, with 11 bases between the two germline ends. The CDR3 DNA reads as TGTGCCAGCAGTGAATGGCCAGGGAATAGCAATCAGCCCCAGCATTTT. Protein: CASSEWPGNSNQPQHF.

The chain employs TRBV30 and TRBJ1-2; possible D gene TRBD1, 5 bases. The CDR3 has 13 amino acids. Trimming took off 0 bases at V and 6 bases at J, with 11 bases between the two ends. Looked up from germline, CDR1 is GTSNPN and CDR2 is SVGIG (reference sequence). The CDR3 bases are TGTGCCTGGAGTGTACGGGGGGAGAATGGCTACACCTTC. Amino acids: CAWSVRGENGYTF.

This chain links TRBV3-1 (or the pseudogene TRBV3-2) with TRBJ2-5; 10 positions agree with TRBD2. The trim removed 1 base at V and 5 bases at J, leaving 4 bases unmatched. Germline V gene data show CDR1 as LGHDT and CDR2 as YNNKEL (reference sequence). The CDR3 sequence is 15 residues long. DNA of the CDR3: TGTGCCAGCAGCCAAGCAGTAGCGGGAGGTGAGACCCAGTACTTC. Protein product: CASSQAVAGGETQYF.

In its sample, this clone was seen once. The chain couples TRBV28 to TRBJ1-3, with 10 bases matching TRBD1. The CDR3 spans 15 residues. V was clipped by 7 bases and J by 6 bases; unmatched bases: 9. Germline V gene data show CDR1 as MDHEN and CDR2 as SYDVKM. This CDR3 reads CASNEDRGDANTIYF. Written as DNA, the CDR3 is TGTGCCAGCAACGAGGACAGGGGGGATGCAAACACCATATATTTT.

This chain joins TRBV20-1 and TRBJ1-6; no firm D call. The CDR3 totals 15 residues. The V gene lost 3 bases and the J gene lost 4 bases, with 13 bases spanning the gap. Germline V CDR1 and CDR2: DFQATT, SNEGSKA (reference sequence). The CDR3 here is CSASSSTAYNSPLHF. Here the CDR3 DNA reads TGCAGTGCTAGTTCGAGCACAGCTTATAATTCACCCCTCCACTTT.

The chain joins TRBV6-2 or TRBV6-3 to TRBJ2-1; 10 positions agree with TRBD2. V lost 4 bases, J lost 3 bases, and 3 bases stayed unmatched. Germline V CDR1 and CDR2: MNHEY, SVGEGT. CDR3 length: 15 residues. CDR3 sequence (DNA): TGTGCCAGCAGTTCTCTAGCGGGAGACTACAATGAGCAGTTCTTC. Amino acid sequence: CASSSLAGDYNEQFF.

The chain uses TRBV19 and TRBJ1-2; a possible D gene is TRBD1 (6 bases). The V gene lost 2 bases and the J gene lost 8 bases, with 12 bases spanning the gap. CDR3 size: 13 residues. In germline, CDR1 is LNHDA, CDR2 SQIVND (reference sequence). The DNA for the CDR3 is TGTGCCAGTAGTATACTGGGGGCGAGAGGCTACACCTTC. Amino acid sequence: CASSILGARGYTF.

The genes are TRBV10-3 and TRBJ2-7; tentatively, D is TRBD2 (6 bases). The CDR3 length is 15 residues. V was pared by 3 bases and J by 0 bases, with 12 bases between. Germline CDR1 and CDR2: ENHRY and SYGVKD. CDR3 in DNA: TGTGCCATCAGTGACGGGGAGGAGAGCTCCTACGAGCAGTACTTC. It translates to CAISDGEESSYEQYF.

This rearrangement joins TRBV5-1 to TRBJ2-3; 11 bases are a match to TRBD2. Trimming cost V 3 bases and J 4 bases; bases outside gene matches: 4. The CDR3 runs 15 residues. CDR1 and CDR2 (germline): SGHRS, YFSETQ. This chain's CDR3 is CASSSPGLAADTQYF. As DNA, the CDR3 is TGCGCCAGCAGCTCGCCGGGACTAGCGGCAGATACGCAGTATTTT.

This chain joins TRBV5-4 and TRBJ1-2; D unresolved. CDR3 length: 14 residues. V was shortened by 1 base and J by 1 base, with 8 bases between the two germline ends. Germline CDR1 reads SGHNT; CDR2 reads YYREEE (reference sequence). The CDR3 DNA sequence: TGTGCCAGCAGCTTGACTAGTAATAACTATGGCTACACCTTC. Protein product: CASSLTSNNYGYTF.

The V gene is TRBV5-4, the J gene TRBJ1-1; no clear D gene. Germline V gives CDR1 SGHNT, CDR2 YYREEE (reference sequence). With 3 bases removed from V and 1 base from J, the gap between germline ends came to 10 bases. CDR3 length equals 14 residues. The CDR3 coding sequence is TGTGCCAGCAGCTCGATAAGCAAGAACACTGAAGCTTTCTTT. Its protein product is CASSSISKNTEAFF.

The chain couples TRBV5-1 to TRBJ2-7; 9 bases are a match to TRBD2. CDR3 length: 15 residues. Trimming cost V 0 bases and J 0 bases; bases outside gene matches: 1. Germline CDR1 and CDR2: SGHRS and YFSETQ. In DNA form, the CDR3 reads TGCGCCAGCAGCTTGGCTAGCGGGATCTCCTACGAGCAGTACTTC. Translation gives CASSLASGISYEQYF.

The chain couples TRBV30 to TRBJ1-1; no clear D gene. Germline assignment: CDR1 GTSNPN and CDR2 SVGIG (reference sequence). V lost 7 bases and J 2 bases, leaving 14 bases between the germline ends. The length of the CDR3 is 13 residues. CDR3 region: CAFDITSNTEAFF. The CDR3 DNA follows: TGTGCCTTCGACATTACATCTAACACTGAAGCTTTCTTT.

This clone was observed a few times. The chain couples TRBV19 to TRBJ2-6; D remains ambiguous. V was clipped by 3 bases and J by 0 bases, with 9 bases between them. The CDR3 is made up of 16 amino acids. Germline-derived CDR1 and CDR2 are LNHDA and SQIVND (reference sequence). CDR3 DNA: TGTGCCAGTAGTATTGGTTCAGTCTCTGGGGCCAACGTCCTGACTTTC. Its translation is CASSIGSVSGANVLTF. Variable domain in full (rest from reference TRBV19 and TRBJ2-6): DGGITQSPKYLFRKEGQNVTLSCEQNLNHDAMYWYRQDPGQGLRLIYYSQIVNDFQKGDIAEGYSVSREKKESFPLTVTSAQKNPTAFYLCASSIGSVSGANVLTFGAGSRLTVL.

The chain employs TRBV6-5 and TRBJ1-4; weak D call: TRBD1 (5 bases). CDR3 size: 12 residues. Trimming cost V 5 bases and J 6 bases, with 7 bases left between them. The germline gives CDR1 MNHEY, CDR2 SVGAGI. The CDR3 loop is CASSRGDEKLFF. The CDR3 DNA sequence: TGTGCCAGCAGTCGGGGGGATGAAAAACTGTTTTTT.

The chain has TRBV15 and TRBJ1-2; 9 bases are a match to TRBD1. The CDR3 runs to 14 residues. The germline gives CDR1 LNHNV, CDR2 YYDKDF (reference sequence). V was pared by 1 base and J by 8 bases, with 5 bases of the junction left unmatched. In DNA form, the CDR3 reads TGTGCCACCAGCAGAGGCCGGGACAGGGTAGGCTACACCTTC. Its translation is CATSRGRDRVGYTF.

In this sample, this clone turned up a few times. This chain's CDR3 is CASSPGQLNTEAFF. In DNA, the CDR3 is TGTGCCAGCAGCCCGGGACAGTTGAACACTGAAGCTTTCTTT. The rearrangement links TRBV7-9 to TRBJ1-1; 7 bases line up with TRBD1. Germline V lookup: CDR1 SEHNR, CDR2 FQNEAQ (reference sequence). The trim removed 5 bases at V and 0 bases at J, leaving 3 bases unmatched. CDR3 length equals 14 residues.

The count of this clone is one. The chain uses TRBV12-5 and TRBJ1-2; tentatively, D is TRBD1 (5 bases). This CDR3 region has 14 residues. Germline CDR1 is LGHNT and CDR2 is FRNRAP. V lost 2 bases and J 5 bases, leaving 12 bases between the germline ends. As DNA, the CDR3 is TGTGCTAGTGGTTTGTTCAGGGCGGCGTATGGCTACACCTTC. Residues: CASGLFRAAYGYTF.

The chain carries TRBV25-1 and TRBJ2-7, with 7 bases lining up with TRBD1. CDR1 is MGHDK and CDR2 is SYGVNS in the germline V gene. This CDR3 has 14 amino acids. The V and J ends lost 4 bases and 2 bases, in that order; junction bases with no gene match: 5. The CDR3 sequence: CASSGHRGPYEQYF. The CDR3 DNA reads TGTGCCAGCAGTGGACACAGGGGCCCCTACGAGCAGTACTTC.

This chain joins TRBV2 and TRBJ2-5, with 10 bases lining up with TRBD2. Looked up from germline, CDR1 is SNHLY and CDR2 is FYNNEI. J was trimmed by 0 bases and V by 3 bases; bases with no gene match: 1. The CDR3 has 15 residues. The CDR3 nucleotides read TGTGCCAGCAGTGACCTAGCGGGAGACCAAGAGACCCAGTACTTC. Residues: CASSDLAGDQETQYF.